Below, one TCR beta chain is given with its context. The antigen it binds to is not known. Base qualities are not provided; no much larger clone lies one nucleotide away. Explained via the paper, the time point label denotes: baseline before first vaccination. Vaccinee samples were obtained from the UK trials COV001 and COV002, which included a single-blind randomized controlled phase 2/3 trial of AZD1222 (ChAdOx1 nCoV-19) in healthy adults. For TCRbeta chain sequencing, PBMC samples from trial participants were taken at day 0 and at day 28 after the second dose. The data belong to a study of T cell responses to AZD1222 COVID-19 vaccine (dated by TCRdb to the early 2020s). About the investigation overall: AZD1222 recipients whose second dose came at about 4 weeks and those whose second dose came at about 12 weeks were combined into one group, since spike-specific TCR depth and breadth did not differ between the two schedules. A total of 230 to 250 trial participants underwent TCR sequencing, of whom roughly 210 had received two doses of AZD1222 and some 25 had received two doses of the MenACWY control vaccine. Enrollment into the trials was organized by age into subgroups of 18-55, 56-69 and 70-plus years, and those subgroups contained about 150, 27 and 61 TCR-sequenced participants, respectively.

The CDR3 regions of human TCRbeta chains were analyzed by immunosequencing. Per the original workflow: TCRs in the repertoires were matched against a reference library of SARS-CoV-2-specific TCRs that had been generated with the MIRA antigen-specificity platform. Breadth was defined as the fraction of unique TCRs that were SARS-CoV-2-associated. Depth was defined as the fraction of total T cells that were SARS-CoV-2-associated. Using the MIRA data, each spike-specific TCR was assigned both to the spike region to which the TCR was reactive and to a CD4 or CD8 class. Log10-transformed breadth and depth values were compared by one-way ANOVA with Sidak's multiple comparisons tests. Imported from immuneACCESS, the table was reduced by TCRdb to in-frame sequences with V and J called. These copies leave out some clones; in studies compared against another copy, an unresolved V gene accounts for under half, and the cause of the remainder is not known. V and J calls and clone size follow that table, whereas D and trimming were derived from the DNA. The sample includes over 150,000 clones, with 90% observed a single time. Around 3% of the sample goes to the ten largest clones.

What the work shows at the level of the full study, not this receptor alone: CD4 TCRs associated with the vaccine covered the entire spike protein, and the dominant responses were in regions 160-218 and 743-854. After two AZD1222 doses, both the breadth and the depth of spike-specific TCRs were significantly higher than at day 0 and than in MenACWY recipients. Conclusions about previously exposed vaccinees are limited because only a handful of AZD1222 recipients were SARS-CoV-2 seropositive at baseline. Most participants were white British and females outnumbered males, and the authors suggested that clonal diversity may have been underestimated. Epitopes outside the regions mutated in the B.1.351 and B.1.1.7 variants were reportedly recognized by nearly half of the unique spike-specific TCRs. In the small 56-69-year group, the increase in depth fell short of significance, most likely because of low power. No day 14 peak-response samples were available, so repertoires were characterized only after the peak T cell response.

This receptor was identified in an adult in good health. The material was peripheral blood, obtained on day 0 of AZD1222 vaccination.

The DNA sequence is TGTGCCAGCAGTGCAAGGGTTGTGCAAGAGACCCAGTACTTC. This yields the protein CASSARVVQETQYF. The chain is made from TRBV2 and TRBJ2-5; confidence is insufficient to name the D gene. CDR1 and CDR2, looked up from the germline V gene, are SNHLY and FYNNEI. V gives up 4 bases and J gives up 2 bases, and the segment between their germline ends measures 11 bases. Reading from cysteine to phenylalanine, the CDR3 counts 14 amino acids. Just the 42-base CDR3 DNA is kept, in frame starting at base 1.